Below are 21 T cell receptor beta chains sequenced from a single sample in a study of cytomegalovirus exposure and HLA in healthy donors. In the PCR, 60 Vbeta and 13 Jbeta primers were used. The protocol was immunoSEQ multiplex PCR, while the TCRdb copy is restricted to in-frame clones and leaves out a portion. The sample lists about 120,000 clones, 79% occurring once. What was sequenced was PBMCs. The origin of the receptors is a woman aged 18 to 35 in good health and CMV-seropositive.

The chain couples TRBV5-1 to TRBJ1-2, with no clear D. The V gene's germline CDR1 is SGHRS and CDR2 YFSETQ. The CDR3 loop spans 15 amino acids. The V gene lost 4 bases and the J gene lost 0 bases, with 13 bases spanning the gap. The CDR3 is CASSLAAGANYGYTF. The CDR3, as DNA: TGCGCCAGCAGCCTAGCCGCAGGAGCTAACTATGGCTACACCTTC.

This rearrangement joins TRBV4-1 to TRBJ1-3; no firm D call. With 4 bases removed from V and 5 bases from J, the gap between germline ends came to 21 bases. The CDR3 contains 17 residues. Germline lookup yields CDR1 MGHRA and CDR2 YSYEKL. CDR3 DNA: TGCGCCAGCAGCCCGTTACACCCAGGATTTCGTAGAAACACCATATATTTT. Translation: CASSPLHPGFRRNTIYF.

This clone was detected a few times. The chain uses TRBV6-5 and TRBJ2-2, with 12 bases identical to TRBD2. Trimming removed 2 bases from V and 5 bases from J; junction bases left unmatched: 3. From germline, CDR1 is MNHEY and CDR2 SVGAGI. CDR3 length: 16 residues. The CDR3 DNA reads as TGTGCCAGCAGTTACCTAGCGGGAGGGCCAACCGGGGAGCTGTTTTTT. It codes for CASSYLAGGPTGELFF.

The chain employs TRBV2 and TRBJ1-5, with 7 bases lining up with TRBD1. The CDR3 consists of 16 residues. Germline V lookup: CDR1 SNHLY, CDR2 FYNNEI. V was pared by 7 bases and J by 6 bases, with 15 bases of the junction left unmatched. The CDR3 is CASTPGRGRVGQPQHF. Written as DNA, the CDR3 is TGTGCCAGCACCCCAGGAAGGGGGCGCGTAGGTCAGCCCCAGCATTTT.

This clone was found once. The chain's CDR3 is CSAPQGRGYTF. CDR3 nucleotide sequence: TGCAGTGCCCCCCAAGGGAGGGGCTACACCTTC. The chain uses TRBV20-1 and TRBJ1-2, with D unresolved. Germline-derived CDR1 and CDR2 are DFQATT and SNEGSKA (reference sequence). V lost 6 bases and J lost 8, with 13 bases in between. This CDR3 comprises 11 residues.

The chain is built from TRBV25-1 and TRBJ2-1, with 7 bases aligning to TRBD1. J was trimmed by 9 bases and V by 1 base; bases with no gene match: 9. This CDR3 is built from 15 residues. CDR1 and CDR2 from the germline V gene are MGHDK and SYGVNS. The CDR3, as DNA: TGTGCCAGCAGTGAATTTCGGGCAGGGGGAAGTGAGCAGTTCTTC. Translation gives CASSEFRAGGSEQFF.

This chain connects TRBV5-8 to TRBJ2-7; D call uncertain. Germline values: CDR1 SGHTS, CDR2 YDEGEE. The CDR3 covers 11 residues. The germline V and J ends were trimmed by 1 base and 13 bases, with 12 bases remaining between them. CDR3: CASSLIRSLYF. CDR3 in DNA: TGTGCCAGCAGCTTGATAAGATCACTCTACTTC.

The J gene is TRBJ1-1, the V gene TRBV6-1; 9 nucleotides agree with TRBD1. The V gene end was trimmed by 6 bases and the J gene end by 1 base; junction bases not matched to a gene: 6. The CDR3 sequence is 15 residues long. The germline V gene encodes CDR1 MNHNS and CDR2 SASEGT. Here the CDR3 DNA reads TGTGCCAGCAGAACCACAGGGGGCGGGAACACTGAAGCTTTCTTT. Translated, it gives CASRTTGGGNTEAFF.

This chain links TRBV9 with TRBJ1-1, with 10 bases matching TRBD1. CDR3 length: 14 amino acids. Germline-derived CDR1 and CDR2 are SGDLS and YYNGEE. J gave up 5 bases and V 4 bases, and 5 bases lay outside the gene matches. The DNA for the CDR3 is TGTGCCAGCAGCATGGACAGGGGGGGTACTGAAGCTTTCTTT. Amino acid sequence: CASSMDRGGTEAFF.

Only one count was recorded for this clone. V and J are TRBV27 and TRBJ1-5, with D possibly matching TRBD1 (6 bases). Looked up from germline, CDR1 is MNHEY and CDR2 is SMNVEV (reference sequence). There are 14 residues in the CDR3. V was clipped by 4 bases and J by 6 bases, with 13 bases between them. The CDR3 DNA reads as TGTGCCAGCAGTTCTCCAGGGGTGAGTCAGCCCCAGCATTTT. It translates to CASSSPGVSQPQHF.

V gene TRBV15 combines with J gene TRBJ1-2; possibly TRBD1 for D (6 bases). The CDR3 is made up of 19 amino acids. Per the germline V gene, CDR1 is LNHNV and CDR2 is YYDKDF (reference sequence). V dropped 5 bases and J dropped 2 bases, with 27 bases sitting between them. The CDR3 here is CATSGGLLLQGLLNYGYTF. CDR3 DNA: TGTGCCACCAGCGGGGGCCTTCTTCTACAAGGCCTCCTCAACTATGGCTACACCTTC.

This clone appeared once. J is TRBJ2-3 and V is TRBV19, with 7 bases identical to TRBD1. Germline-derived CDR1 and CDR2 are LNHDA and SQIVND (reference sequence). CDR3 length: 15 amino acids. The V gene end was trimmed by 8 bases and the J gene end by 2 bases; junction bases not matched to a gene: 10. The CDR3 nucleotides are TGTGCCAGTGCTACCGGGACAGTTCACACAGATACGCAGTATTTT. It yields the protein CASATGTVHTDTQYF.

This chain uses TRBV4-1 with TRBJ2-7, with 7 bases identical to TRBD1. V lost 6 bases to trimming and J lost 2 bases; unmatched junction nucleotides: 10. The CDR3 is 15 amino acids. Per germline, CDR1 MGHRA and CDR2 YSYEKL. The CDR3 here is CASRQLGQTPYEQYF. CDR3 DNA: TGCGCCAGCAGACAACTGGGACAGACCCCCTACGAGCAGTACTTC.

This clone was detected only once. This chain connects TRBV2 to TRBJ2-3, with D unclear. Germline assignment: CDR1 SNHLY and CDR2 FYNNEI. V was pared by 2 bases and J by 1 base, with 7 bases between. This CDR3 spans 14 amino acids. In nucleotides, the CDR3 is TGTGCCAGCAGTGAAATTACGGGCACAGATACGCAGTATTTT. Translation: CASSEITGTDTQYF. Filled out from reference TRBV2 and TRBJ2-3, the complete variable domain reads EPEVTQTPSHQVTQMGQEVILRCVPISNHLYFYWYRQILGQKVEFLVSFYNNEISEKSEIFDDQFSVERPDGSNFTLKIRSTKLEDSAMYFCASSEITGTDTQYFGPGTRLTVL.

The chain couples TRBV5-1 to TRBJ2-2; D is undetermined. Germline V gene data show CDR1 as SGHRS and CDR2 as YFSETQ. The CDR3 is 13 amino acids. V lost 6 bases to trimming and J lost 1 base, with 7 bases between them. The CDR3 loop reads CASKPGNTGELFF. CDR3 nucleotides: TGCGCCAGCAAGCCGGGGAACACCGGGGAGCTGTTTTTT.

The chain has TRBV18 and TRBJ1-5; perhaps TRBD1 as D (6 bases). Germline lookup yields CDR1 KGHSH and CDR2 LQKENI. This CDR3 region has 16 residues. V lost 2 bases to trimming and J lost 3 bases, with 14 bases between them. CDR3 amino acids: CASSPNNRDINQPQHF. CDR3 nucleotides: TGTGCCAGCTCACCAAACAACAGGGATATCAATCAGCCCCAGCATTTT.

The CDR3 is CASSQDASLFDEQYF. Here the CDR3 DNA reads TGCGCCAGCAGCCAAGATGCGAGTTTGTTTGACGAGCAGTACTTC. The chain employs TRBV4-1 and TRBJ2-7; D gene uncertain. Germline CDR1 and CDR2: MGHRA and YSYEKL. Trimming left V 0 bases short and J 5 bases short, with 14 bases between. There are 15 residues in the CDR3.

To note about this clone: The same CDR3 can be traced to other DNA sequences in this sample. This chain's CDR3 is CASSAGTGPYEQYF. CDR3 DNA: TGTGCCAGCAGCGCCGGGACAGGGCCGTACGAGCAGTACTTC. V gene TRBV9 combines with J gene TRBJ2-7, with 9 bases identical to TRBD1. This CDR3 has 14 amino acids. The V gene's germline CDR1 is SGDLS and CDR2 YYNGEE. V gave up 3 bases and J gave up 4 bases; unmatched junction bases: 5.

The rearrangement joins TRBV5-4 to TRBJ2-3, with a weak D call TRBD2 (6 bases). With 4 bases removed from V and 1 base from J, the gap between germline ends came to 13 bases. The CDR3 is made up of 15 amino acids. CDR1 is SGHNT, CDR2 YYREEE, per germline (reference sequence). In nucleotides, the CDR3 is TGTGCCAGCAGCCCCCAGCCGGGGGGCACAGATACGCAGTATTTT. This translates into CASSPQPGGTDTQYF.

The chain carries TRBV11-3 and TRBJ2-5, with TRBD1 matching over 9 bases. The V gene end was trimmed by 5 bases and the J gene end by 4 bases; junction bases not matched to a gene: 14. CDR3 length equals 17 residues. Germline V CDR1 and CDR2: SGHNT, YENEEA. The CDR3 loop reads CASSPWDRVGKRETQYF. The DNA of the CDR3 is TGTGCCAGCAGCCCCTGGGACAGGGTAGGGAAGAGAGAGACCCAGTACTTC.

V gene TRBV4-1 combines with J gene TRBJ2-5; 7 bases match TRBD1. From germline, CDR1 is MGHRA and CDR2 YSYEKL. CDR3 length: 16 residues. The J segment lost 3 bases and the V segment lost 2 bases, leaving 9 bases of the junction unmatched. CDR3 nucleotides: TGCGCCAGCAGCCAACGACAGGGATCCCCCAAAGAGACCCAGTACTTC. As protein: CASSQRQGSPKETQYF.